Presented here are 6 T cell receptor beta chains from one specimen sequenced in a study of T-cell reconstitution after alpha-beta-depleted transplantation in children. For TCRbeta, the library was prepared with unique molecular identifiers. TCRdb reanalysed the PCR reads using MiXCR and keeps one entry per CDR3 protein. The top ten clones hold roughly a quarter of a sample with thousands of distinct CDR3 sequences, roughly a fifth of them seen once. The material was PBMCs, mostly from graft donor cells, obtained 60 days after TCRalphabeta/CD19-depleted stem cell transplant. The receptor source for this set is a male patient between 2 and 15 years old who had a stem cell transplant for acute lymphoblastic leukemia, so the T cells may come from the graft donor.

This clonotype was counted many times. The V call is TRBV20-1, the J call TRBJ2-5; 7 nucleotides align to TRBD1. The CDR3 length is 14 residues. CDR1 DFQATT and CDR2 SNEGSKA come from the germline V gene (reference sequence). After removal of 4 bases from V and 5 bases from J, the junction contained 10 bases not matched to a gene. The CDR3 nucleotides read TGCAGTGCTAAGGCAGGGGGTTGGGGGGAGACCCAGTACTTC. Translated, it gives CSAKAGGWGETQYF.

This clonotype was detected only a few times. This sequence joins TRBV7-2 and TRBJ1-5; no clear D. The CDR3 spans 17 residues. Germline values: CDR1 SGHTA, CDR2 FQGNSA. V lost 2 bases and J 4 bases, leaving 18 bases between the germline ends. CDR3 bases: TGTGCCAGCAGCTTAAGTCTCCAGGCCCTTAGAAATCAGCCCCAGCATTTT. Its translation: CASSLSLQALRNQPQHF.

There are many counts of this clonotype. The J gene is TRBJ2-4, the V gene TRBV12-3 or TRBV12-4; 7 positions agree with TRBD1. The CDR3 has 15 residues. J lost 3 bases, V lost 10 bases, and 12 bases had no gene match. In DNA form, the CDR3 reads TGTGCCACCCGAAGGTGGGCAGGGGGCAAAAACATTCAGTACTTC. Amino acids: CATRRWAGGKNIQYF.

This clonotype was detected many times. This CDR3 is CASSHTGVGETQYF. The CDR3 DNA reads as TGTGCCAGCAGCCATACGGGAGTAGGAGAGACCCAGTACTTC. The rearrangement links TRBV7-8 to TRBJ2-5; the D gene is possibly TRBD2 (6 bases). Germline CDR1 and CDR2: SGHVS and FQNEAQ. Trimming left V 5 bases short and J 4 bases short, with 14 bases between. This CDR3 comprises 14 residues.

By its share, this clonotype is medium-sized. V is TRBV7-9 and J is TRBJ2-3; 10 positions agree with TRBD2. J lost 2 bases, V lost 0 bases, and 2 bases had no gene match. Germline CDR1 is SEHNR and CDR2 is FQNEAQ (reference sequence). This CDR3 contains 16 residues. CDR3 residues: CASSLALAGTTDTQYF. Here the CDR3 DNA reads TGTGCCAGCAGCTTAGCACTAGCGGGAACCACAGATACGCAGTATTTT.

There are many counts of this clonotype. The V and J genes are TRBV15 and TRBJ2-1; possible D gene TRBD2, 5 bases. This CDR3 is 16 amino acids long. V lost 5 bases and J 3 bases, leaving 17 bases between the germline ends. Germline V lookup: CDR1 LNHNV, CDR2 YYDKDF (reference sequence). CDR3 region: CATSLFRGSDYNEQFF. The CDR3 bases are TGTGCCACCAGCCTCTTTAGAGGGAGTGACTACAATGAGCAGTTCTTC. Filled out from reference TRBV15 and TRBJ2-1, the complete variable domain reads DAMVIQNPRYQVTQFGKPVTLSCSQTLNHNVMYWYQQKSSQAPKLLFHYYDKDFNNEADTPDNFQSRRPNTSFCFLDIRSPGLGDTAMYLCATSLFRGSDYNEQFFGPGTRLTVL.